These T cell receptor beta chains were read from a single sample in a study of identical twins. TCRdb redid the calling of the 5' RACE reads with MiXCR, one entry per CDR3 protein. The repertoire consists of a few hundred thousand distinct CDR3 sequences, with approximately 14% occurring once and the leading ten covering around 0.98%. This sample was shared with a second study, whose subject was yellow fever vaccine responses in identical twins.

The specimen sequenced was CD4+ T cells sorted from blood. Receptor source: a woman between 18 and 29 years old in good health. Each CDR3 is given with its conserved first and last residue. A D gene is named only where the DNA matches it firmly. A clone size is listed for some rows: how often the clone was seen (once, few, many), or a class if it is expanded.

D gene: NA; clone size: NA; V gene: TRBV9; J gene: TRBJ2-3; CDR3 protein: CASREREKQRKRDTQYF; CDR3 DNA: TGTGCCAGCAGAGAACGGGAAAAGCAGCGGAAGAGGGATACGCAGTATTTT
D gene: TRBD1; clone size: few; V gene: TRBV18; J gene: TRBJ1-5; CDR3 protein: CASSPDRGWQPQHF; CDR3 DNA: TGTGCCAGCTCACCAGACAGGGGATGGCAGCCCCAGCATTTT
D gene: TRBD1; clone size: NA; V gene: TRBV24-1; J gene: TRBJ2-3; CDR3 protein: CATSDPRQGARDTQYF; CDR3 DNA: TGTGCCACCAGTGATCCGAGACAGGGGGCGAGGGATACGCAGTATTTT
D gene: TRBD1; clone size: few; V gene: TRBV28; J gene: TRBJ1-6; CDR3 protein: CASSLGQGSSPLHF; CDR3 DNA: TGTGCCAGCAGTTTGGGACAGGGAAGCTCACCCCTCCACTTT
D gene: NA; clone size: NA; V gene: TRBV6-2/TRBV6-3; J gene: TRBJ2-5; CDR3 protein: CASSYEQALLQETQYF; CDR3 DNA: TGTGCCAGCAGTTACGAGCAAGCCCTCCTCCAAGAGACCCAGTACTTC
D gene: TRBD1; clone size: once; V gene: TRBV5-1; J gene: TRBJ2-5; CDR3 protein: CASSTGQATQYF; CDR3 DNA: TGCGCCAGCAGTACCGGACAGGCGACCCAGTACTTC
D gene: NA; clone size: many; V gene: TRBV5-1; J gene: TRBJ2-7; CDR3 protein: CASRGSVTTYEQYF; CDR3 DNA: TGCGCCAGCAGGGGGTCAGTTACTACCTACGAGCAGTACTTC
D gene: TRBD1; clone size: few; V gene: TRBV29-1; J gene: TRBJ2-1; CDR3 protein: CSVDRGNTNEQFF; CDR3 DNA: TGCAGCGTTGACAGGGGGAATACCAATGAGCAGTTCTTC
D gene: NA; clone size: few; V gene: TRBV9; J gene: TRBJ2-3; CDR3 protein: CASSVDEGTDTQYF; CDR3 DNA: TGTGCCAGCAGCGTAGACGAGGGCACAGATACGCAGTATTTT
D gene: TRBD1; clone size: NA; V gene: TRBV12-3/TRBV12-4; J gene: TRBJ1-1; CDR3 protein: CASSSRGRGLNTEAFF; CDR3 DNA: TGTGCCAGCAGTTCCAGGGGGCGCGGCTTGAACACTGAAGCTTTCTTT
D gene: TRBD1; clone size: many; V gene: TRBV4-3; J gene: TRBJ2-7; CDR3 protein: CASSQDPPDRAHEQYF; CDR3 DNA: TGCGCCAGCAGCCAAGATCCCCCGGACAGGGCCCACGAGCAGTACTTC
D gene: NA; clone size: NA; V gene: TRBV18; J gene: TRBJ2-3; CDR3 protein: CASSPDLRTDTQYF; CDR3 DNA: TGTGCCAGCTCACCAGACCTTCGCACAGATACGCAGTATTTT
D gene: NA; clone size: many; V gene: TRBV7-2; J gene: TRBJ1-6; CDR3 protein: CASSLGLQVNSPLHF; CDR3 DNA: TGTGCCAGCAGCTTAGGTCTACAGGTTAATTCACCCCTCCACTTT
D gene: TRBD1; clone size: NA; V gene: TRBV5-1; J gene: TRBJ2-1; CDR3 protein: CASSQGESPRGEQFF; CDR3 DNA: TGCGCCAGCAGCCAGGGGGAATCACCACGGGGTGAGCAGTTCTTC
D gene: TRBD2; clone size: few; V gene: TRBV29-1; J gene: TRBJ2-3; CDR3 protein: CSEGLAGGPTQYF; CDR3 DNA: TGCAGTGAGGGACTAGCGGGAGGACCTACGCAGTATTTT
D gene: TRBD1; clone size: few; V gene: TRBV12-3/TRBV12-4; J gene: TRBJ2-5; CDR3 protein: CASSSQQGNQETQYF; CDR3 DNA: TGTGCCAGCAGTTCCCAACAGGGGAATCAAGAGACCCAGTACTTC
D gene: NA; clone size: NA; V gene: TRBV2; J gene: TRBJ2-2; CDR3 protein: CATAAENTGELFF; CDR3 DNA: TGTGCCACCGCGGCGGAGAACACCGGGGAGCTGTTTTTT
D gene: NA; clone size: NA; V gene: TRBV5-4; J gene: TRBJ2-2; CDR3 protein: CASSLGHRAPGELFF; CDR3 DNA: TGTGCCAGCAGCTTGGGCCACAGGGCTCCCGGGGAGCTGTTTTTT
D gene: TRBD1; clone size: NA; V gene: TRBV19; J gene: TRBJ2-7; CDR3 protein: CASSIGQTGSYEQYF; CDR3 DNA: TGTGCCAGTAGTATAGGCCAGACAGGGTCCTACGAGCAGTACTTC
D gene: NA; clone size: few; V gene: TRBV12-3/TRBV12-4; J gene: TRBJ1-6; CDR3 protein: CASSFGGVHNSPLHF; CDR3 DNA: TGTGCCAGCAGTTTTGGGGGGGTCCATAATTCACCCCTCCACTTT
D gene: NA; clone size: NA; V gene: TRBV27; J gene: TRBJ1-5; CDR3 protein: CASRRGTVAGDGQPQHF; CDR3 DNA: TGTGCCAGCAGGAGGGGGACCGTTGCAGGGGATGGTCAGCCCCAGCATTTT
D gene: TRBD2; clone size: few; V gene: TRBV2; J gene: TRBJ2-1; CDR3 protein: CASSEALGGRHHRRNNEQFF; CDR3 DNA: TGTGCCAGCAGTGAAGCGTTGGGCGGGAGGCACCACCGACGCAACAATGAGCAGTTCTTC
D gene: TRBD2; clone size: NA; V gene: TRBV7-2; J gene: TRBJ2-7; CDR3 protein: CASSLLGTSEYEQYF; CDR3 DNA: TGTGCCAGCAGCCTACTCGGGACTAGCGAATACGAGCAGTACTTC
D gene: NA; clone size: few; V gene: TRBV20-1; J gene: TRBJ1-5; CDR3 protein: CSARERGYQPQHF; CDR3 DNA: TGCAGTGCTAGGGAGAGGGGGTATCAGCCCCAGCATTTT
D gene: NA; clone size: many; V gene: TRBV4-2; J gene: TRBJ2-1; CDR3 protein: CASSQLALAYNEQFF; CDR3 DNA: TGTGCCAGCAGCCAGCTAGCGTTGGCCTACAATGAGCAGTTCTTC
D gene: NA; clone size: few; V gene: TRBV4-1; J gene: TRBJ2-1; CDR3 protein: CASSPFFPSSVSYNEQFF; CDR3 DNA: TGCGCCAGCAGCCCCTTCTTCCCTTCTAGCGTCTCCTACAATGAGCAGTTCTTC
D gene: TRBD1; clone size: NA; V gene: TRBV2; J gene: TRBJ2-3; CDR3 protein: CASTMDRSFTDTQYF; CDR3 DNA: TGTGCCAGCACTATGGACAGGTCTTTCACAGATACGCAGTATTTT
D gene: NA; clone size: many; V gene: TRBV5-1; J gene: TRBJ2-1; CDR3 protein: CASSSGPSYNEQFF; CDR3 DNA: TGCGCCAGCAGCTCCGGACCCTCCTACAATGAGCAGTTCTTC
D gene: NA; clone size: NA; V gene: TRBV7-9; J gene: TRBJ1-2; CDR3 protein: CASSLAKYGYTF; CDR3 DNA: TGTGCCAGCAGCTTAGCCAAGTATGGCTACACCTTC
D gene: NA; clone size: NA; V gene: TRBV7-6; J gene: TRBJ1-6; CDR3 protein: CASSLEGRAGKYPLHF; CDR3 DNA: TGTGCCAGCAGCTTAGAAGGGCGGGCAGGAAAATATCCCCTCCACTTT
D gene: NA; clone size: many; V gene: TRBV12-3/TRBV12-4; J gene: TRBJ2-7; CDR3 protein: CASSLYKGFTGEQYF; CDR3 DNA: TGTGCCAGCAGTTTGTACAAAGGGTTTACTGGCGAGCAGTACTTC
D gene: NA; clone size: NA; V gene: TRBV6-5; J gene: TRBJ1-1; CDR3 protein: CASSYSVAPGPTEAFF; CDR3 DNA: TGTGCCAGCAGTTACTCCGTTGCGCCAGGGCCCACTGAAGCTTTCTTT
D gene: NA; clone size: few; V gene: TRBV7-6; J gene: TRBJ1-6; CDR3 protein: CASSLSSRADSPLHF; CDR3 DNA: TGTGCCAGCAGCTTATCCAGTCGGGCGGATTCACCCCTCCACTTT
D gene: NA; clone size: few; V gene: TRBV19; J gene: TRBJ2-7; CDR3 protein: CASSMVRDYEQYF; CDR3 DNA: TGTGCCAGTAGTATGGTCAGGGACTACGAGCAGTACTTC
D gene: TRBD2; clone size: few; V gene: TRBV3-1; J gene: TRBJ2-3; CDR3 protein: CASSQLISGAQTDTQYF; CDR3 DNA: TGTGCCAGCAGCCAGCTAATTAGCGGGGCCCAAACAGATACGCAGTATTTT
D gene: TRBD2; clone size: NA; V gene: TRBV5-1; J gene: TRBJ2-1; CDR3 protein: CASSLQKVAGVSYNEQFF; CDR3 DNA: TGCGCCAGCAGCCTCCAGAAGGTTGCGGGGGTCTCCTACAATGAGCAGTTCTTC
D gene: TRBD1; clone size: NA; V gene: TRBV14; J gene: TRBJ2-6; CDR3 protein: CASSQMGQGATGANVLTF; CDR3 DNA: TGTGCCAGCAGCCAAATGGGACAGGGGGCGACGGGGGCCAACGTCCTGACTTTC
D gene: NA; clone size: NA; V gene: TRBV12-3/TRBV12-4; J gene: TRBJ2-3; CDR3 protein: CASSDLGIAADTQYF; CDR3 DNA: TGTGCCAGCTCCGACCTAGGGATAGCCGCAGATACGCAGTATTTT